A selection of T cell receptor beta chains follows, all from one sample in a study of CD4+ T cells in melanoma. Libraries were prepared by immunoSEQ multiplex PCR; TCRdb keeps only in-frame clonotypes and omits some of them. The data show roughly 52,000 clones, with roughly two thirds seen just once and approximately 5% held by the top ten. What was sequenced was tumor tissue. These receptors came from a human donor with melanoma. CDR3s include the opening cysteine and the closing phenylalanine or tryptophan. Fields, in order: V gene, J gene, CDR3 protein.

v_call: TRBV5-1
j_call: TRBJ2-3
cdr3_aa: CASSETGSDTQYF

v_call: TRBV7-2
j_call: TRBJ2-7
cdr3_aa: CASSLGVLGGSYEQYF

v_call: TRBV29-1
j_call: TRBJ2-6
cdr3_aa: CSVGTGSGANVLTF

v_call: TRBV19
j_call: TRBJ1-1
cdr3_aa: CASWDPGAGPTEAFF

v_call: TRBV11-2
j_call: TRBJ1-4
cdr3_aa: CASSAGVGDYEKLFF

v_call: TRBV9
j_call: TRBJ1-2
cdr3_aa: CASSADRANYGYTF

v_call: TRBV28
j_call: TRBJ1-2
cdr3_aa: CASSTPGQGYGYTF

v_call: TRBV2
j_call: TRBJ2-3
cdr3_aa: CASSPIQSTDTQYF

v_call: TRBV10-3
j_call: TRBJ2-7
cdr3_aa: CAIKSSGGVYEQYF

v_call: TRBV6-5
j_call: TRBJ2-3
cdr3_aa: CASSSRWGDTQYF

v_call: TRBV7-6
j_call: TRBJ2-3
cdr3_aa: CASSLARGGSTDTQYF

v_call: TRBV7-9
j_call: TRBJ2-7
cdr3_aa: CASSLKSPYEQYF

v_call: TRBV5-4
j_call: TRBJ1-2
cdr3_aa: CASSGRFIQGMGYGYTF

v_call: TRBV27
j_call: TRBJ1-2
cdr3_aa: CASSPRDRIGYTF

v_call: TRBV5-4
j_call: TRBJ1-2
cdr3_aa: CASSKVSSYGYTF

v_call: TRBV6-5
j_call: TRBJ1-2
cdr3_aa: CASSYSGYGYTF

v_call: TRBV5-1
j_call: TRBJ1-1
cdr3_aa: CASSLAYGVGVYTEAFF

v_call: TRBV2
j_call: TRBJ2-5
cdr3_aa: CASSEILEGSQETQYF

v_call: TRBV4-2
j_call: TRBJ2-7
cdr3_aa: CASSQRTESYEQYF

v_call: TRBV19
j_call: TRBJ2-7
cdr3_aa: CASSKPGHQESEQYF

v_call: TRBV18
j_call: TRBJ1-5
cdr3_aa: CASSLGQDHNQPQHF

v_call: TRBV11-2
j_call: TRBJ2-1
cdr3_aa: CASSLNRGGNEQFF

v_call: TRBV6-4
j_call: TRBJ1-6
cdr3_aa: CASRTEASSYNSPLHF

v_call: TRBV9
j_call: TRBJ2-6
cdr3_aa: CASSGRDRDPSGANVLTF

v_call: TRBV4-1
j_call: TRBJ1-5
cdr3_aa: CASSQDRGGSQPQHF

v_call: TRBV7-8
j_call: TRBJ2-7
cdr3_aa: CASSLAGGAYEQYF

v_call: TRBV6-1
j_call: TRBJ1-1
cdr3_aa: CASSELGIVNTEAFF

v_call: TRBV19
j_call: TRBJ1-5
cdr3_aa: CASSIGRGSNQPQHF

v_call: TRBV7-8
j_call: TRBJ2-7
cdr3_aa: CASSFGDYEQYF

v_call: TRBV6-5
j_call: TRBJ1-2
cdr3_aa: CASKGFRDRPYGYTF

v_call: TRBV6-6
j_call: TRBJ2-1
cdr3_aa: CASRQSSYNEQFF

v_call: TRBV29-1
j_call: TRBJ1-5
cdr3_aa: CSVSQSNRGGQPQHF

v_call: TRBV10-3
j_call: TRBJ2-5
cdr3_aa: CAISEGTGVETQYF

v_call: TRBV7-8
j_call: TRBJ2-7
cdr3_aa: CASSAQSVGLAGTEQYF

v_call: TRBV27
j_call: TRBJ1-5
cdr3_aa: CASRAGNQPQHF

v_call: TRBV11-3
j_call: TRBJ2-7
cdr3_aa: CASSPLGGAPYEQYF

v_call: TRBV5-4
j_call: TRBJ2-1
cdr3_aa: CASSLVTVGMQFF

v_call: TRBV7-9
j_call: TRBJ1-1
cdr3_aa: CASSSTRGGNTEAFF

v_call: TRBV11-2
j_call: TRBJ2-7
cdr3_aa: CASSLRDSYEQYF

v_call: TRBV6-4
j_call: TRBJ1-1
cdr3_aa: CASSSQMNTEAFF

v_call: TRBV27
j_call: TRBJ2-1
cdr3_aa: CASSLLSTGGGNEQFF

v_call: TRBV6-4
j_call: TRBJ1-1
cdr3_aa: CASSGARARDTEAFF

v_call: TRBV6-6
j_call: TRBJ1-5
cdr3_aa: CASSPRTRYQPQHF

v_call: TRBV4-2
j_call: TRBJ2-7
cdr3_aa: CASSPSLKRQETYEQYF

v_call: TRBV5-6
j_call: TRBJ2-7
cdr3_aa: CASSLGGGSYEQYF

v_call: TRBV28
j_call: TRBJ1-3
cdr3_aa: CGVGNTIYF

v_call: TRBV29-1
j_call: TRBJ1-6
cdr3_aa: CSVGDGFSPLHF

v_call: TRBV30
j_call: TRBJ1-2
cdr3_aa: CAWGQPLRVDGYTF

v_call: TRBV25-1
j_call: TRBJ1-6
cdr3_aa: CASSSGSYNSPLHF

v_call: TRBV6-5
j_call: TRBJ2-7
cdr3_aa: CASSSRGWGAAYEQYF

v_call: TRBV21-1
j_call: TRBJ2-3
cdr3_aa: CASNHGGRPGTDTQYF

v_call: TRBV19
j_call: TRBJ1-2
cdr3_aa: CASSHRRGEGYTF

v_call: TRBV10-3
j_call: TRBJ1-3
cdr3_aa: CAISDPGQGNGNTIYF

v_call: TRBV19
j_call: TRBJ2-1
cdr3_aa: CASRTGQGAWNEQFF

v_call: TRBV5-6
j_call: TRBJ1-2
cdr3_aa: CASSLPAGSGYTF

v_call: TRBV5-1
j_call: TRBJ2-2
cdr3_aa: CATRVDFAGELFF

v_call: TRBV7-9
j_call: TRBJ1-1
cdr3_aa: CASSPRPTANTEAFF

v_call: TRBV9
j_call: TRBJ1-4
cdr3_aa: CASSKLGGLGEKLFF

v_call: TRBV7-8
j_call: TRBJ2-7
cdr3_aa: CASSLARAGYEQYF